These 20 T cell receptor beta chains came from one sample sequenced in a study of shared clonotypes between healthy human individuals. TCRdb's table, derived via immunoSEQ multiplex PCR, lists solely in-frame clones and lacks some. The sample lists 850,000 to 1,100,000 clones, roughly 80% seen once, with approximately 0.9% in the top ten. What was sequenced was memory CD4+ T cells from PBMCs. Regarding subset: CD45RA-negative fraction. These receptors all stem from a man between 18 and 35 years old in good health. Some clones in this sample may be carry-over from other donors' samples.

The rearrangement links TRBV7-2 to TRBJ1-1; TRBD1 is a possible D gene (6 bases). V lost 4 bases and J lost 6, with 12 bases in between. Germline CDR1 and CDR2: SGHTA and FQGNSA. CDR3 length equals 13 residues. The CDR3 protein is CASSSIQGSEAFF. In DNA form, the CDR3 reads TGTGCCAGCAGCTCTATACAGGGATCTGAAGCTTTCTTT.

J is TRBJ1-5 and V is TRBV19; D is undetermined. Per germline, CDR1 LNHDA and CDR2 SQIVND (reference sequence). The CDR3 spans 12 residues. The germline V and J ends were trimmed by 7 bases and 5 bases, with 9 bases remaining between them. Written as DNA, the CDR3 is TGTGCCAGTACCACAATGGATCAGCCCCAGCATTTT. As protein: CASTTMDQPQHF.

The rearrangement joins TRBV5-4 to TRBJ2-7; D might be TRBD1 or TRBD2, each matching 5 bases. V dropped 3 bases and J dropped 1 base, with 11 bases sitting between them. There are 14 residues in the CDR3. Germline CDR1 SGHNT, CDR2 YYREEE (reference sequence). CDR3 sequence: CASSSGTDSYEQYF. In DNA, the CDR3 is TGTGCCAGCAGCTCCGGGACCGATTCCTACGAGCAGTACTTC.

This clone was counted many times. The V gene is TRBV2, the J gene TRBJ1-5; TRBD1 matches 7 bases. CDR3 length: 16 residues. CDR1 and CDR2 from the germline V gene are SNHLY and FYNNEI. With 4 bases clipped from V and 2 bases from J, the junction kept 8 bases outside the gene matches. CDR3 coding DNA: TGTGCCAGCAGTGGCGGGCCAGGGGGAGGCAATCAGCCCCAGCATTTT. Residues: CASSGGPGGGNQPQHF.

This clone was seen more than once but under ten times. The chain recombines TRBV29-1 with TRBJ2-3, with TRBD2 identical over 13 bases. Germline trimming cut 6 bases from V and 5 bases from J; bases unmatched to any gene: 8. The CDR3 has 15 residues. CDR1 is SQVTM, CDR2 ANQGSEA, per germline. Here the CDR3 reads CSVRGLAGDGDTQYF. CDR3 nucleotides: TGCAGCGTCCGAGGACTAGCGGGAGATGGAGATACGCAGTATTTT.

V usage is TRBV2 and J usage is TRBJ1-1; D call uncertain. V gave up 2 bases and J gave up 0 bases, with 7 bases separating them. Looked up from germline, CDR1 is SNHLY and CDR2 is FYNNEI. This CDR3 is 14 amino acids long. CDR3 protein: CASSESRMNTEAFF. The CDR3 DNA follows: TGTGCCAGCAGTGAATCCCGCATGAACACTGAAGCTTTCTTT.

V and J are TRBV5-6 and TRBJ2-1; D is perhaps TRBD2 (5 bases). Germline V CDR1 and CDR2: SGHDT, YYEEEE. The germline V and J ends were trimmed by 4 bases and 10 bases, with 9 bases remaining between them. This CDR3 has 11 amino acids. CDR3 sequence (DNA): TGTGCCAGCAGCCGGACTCGAGAGCAGTTCTTC. It codes for CASSRTREQFF.

Remarks on this clone: This may come from a read error, since a much larger clone is one base off. The rearrangement joins TRBV30 to TRBJ1-4; no definite D call. This CDR3 region has 12 residues. CDR1 and CDR2 (germline): GTSNPN, SVGIG (reference sequence). The DNA for the CDR3 is TGTGCCTGGGGTGTAATGCCAGAAAAACTGTTTTTT. Residues: CAWGVMPEKLFF.

This clone appeared a few times. The chain is built from TRBV6-1 and TRBJ2-7; 7 nucleotides match TRBD1. The CDR3 loop spans 14 amino acids. The V and J ends lost 5 bases and 0 bases, in that order; junction bases with no gene match: 4. Germline-derived CDR1 and CDR2 are MNHNS and SASEGT. DNA of the CDR3: TGTGCCAGCAGTAGGTACAGGGGCTCCTACGAGCAGTACTTC. It yields the protein CASSRYRGSYEQYF.

This rearrangement joins TRBV2 to TRBJ1-2; D is possibly TRBD1 (6 bases). The CDR3 runs 15 residues. With 7 bases removed from V and 2 bases from J, the gap between germline ends came to 17 bases. The germline V gene has CDR1 SNHLY and CDR2 FYNNEI. CDR3 loop: CASTELWDTNYGYTF. CDR3 in DNA: TGTGCCAGCACTGAGCTCTGGGACACAAACTATGGCTACACCTTC.

The V gene is TRBV7-9, the J gene TRBJ2-7, with 8 bases aligning to TRBD2. In germline, CDR1 is SEHNR, CDR2 FQNEAQ (reference sequence). The length of the CDR3 is 18 residues. The V and J ends lost 0 bases and 2 bases, in that order; junction bases with no gene match: 12. The CDR3 reads CASSLASGSGKPTYEQYF. CDR3 sequence (DNA): TGTGCCAGCAGCTTAGCGTCTGGTAGCGGGAAACCTACCTACGAGCAGTACTTC.

This chain uses TRBV10-2 with TRBJ2-7, with 9 positions matching TRBD1. The CDR3 contains 15 residues. The V gene's germline CDR1 is WSHSY and CDR2 SAAADI. The J segment lost 0 bases and the V segment lost 6 bases, leaving 6 bases of the junction unmatched. CDR3 protein: CASRSGTGSSYEQYF. The CDR3 nucleotides read TGCGCCAGCAGGTCCGGGACAGGGAGCTCCTACGAGCAGTACTTC.

The gene calls are TRBV9 and TRBJ2-2; D is uncertain. Per germline, CDR1 SGDLS and CDR2 YYNGEE. The CDR3 sequence is 12 residues long. V was clipped by 4 bases and J by 3 bases, with 4 bases between them. This chain's CDR3 is CASSQDTGELFF. DNA of the CDR3: TGTGCCAGCAGCCAAGACACCGGGGAGCTGTTTTTT.

This sequence joins TRBV5-1 and TRBJ1-4; no clear D. Trimming shortened V by 0 bases and J by 3 bases, and 6 bases separated the two germline ends. Germline CDR1 SGHRS, CDR2 YFSETQ. CDR3 size: 14 residues. The CDR3 spells CASSLEQPNEKLFF. In nucleotides, the CDR3 is TGCGCCAGCAGCTTGGAGCAGCCTAATGAAAAACTGTTTTTT. Full variable domain (remainder filled in from reference TRBV5-1 and TRBJ1-4): KAGVTQTPRYLIKTRGQQVTLSCSPISGHRSVSWYQQTPGQGLQFLFEYFSETQRNKGNFPGRFSGRQFSNSRSEMNVSTLELGDSALYLCASSLEQPNEKLFFGSGTQLSVL.

The chain employs TRBV21-1 and TRBJ1-5. TRBV21-1 is labeled a pseudogene. The CDR3 has 12 amino acids. CDR3 DNA sequence: TGTGCCAGCAGCACCGCATGTTTGGATCAGCATTTT. This encodes CASSTACLDQHF.

The V gene is TRBV5-5, the J gene TRBJ2-7; D might be TRBD2 (6 bases). This CDR3 comprises 15 residues. V was clipped by 5 bases and J by 1 base, with 16 bases between them. Germline V gene sequence: CDR1 SGHKS, CDR2 YYEKEE (reference sequence). In DNA form, the CDR3 reads TGTGCCAGCAGAAACAGTCCGGGAGATTCCTACGAGCAGTACTTC. Its translation: CASRNSPGDSYEQYF.

The chain joins TRBV19 to TRBJ1-1; weak D call: TRBD1 (6 bases). Germline CDR1 LNHDA, CDR2 SQIVND (reference sequence). CDR3 length equals 14 residues. The ends were cut back, 5 bases at V and 2 bases at J, with 12 bases in the middle. The CDR3 reads CASSFGTPNTEAFF. The CDR3 DNA reads TGTGCCAGTAGTTTTGGGACACCTAACACTGAAGCTTTCTTT.

In this sample, this clone turned up a few times. This sample includes further DNA sequences coding for the same CDR3. This rearrangement joins TRBV7-6 to TRBJ1-4; unclear D gene. Germline V gene sequence: CDR1 SGHVS, CDR2 FNYEAQ. V was cut by 1 base and J by 0 bases, with 6 bases left in between. The CDR3 contains 15 residues. CDR3 in DNA: TGTGCCAGCAGCTTAGAACCAGCAACTAATGAAAAACTGTTTTTT. This sequence encodes CASSLEPATNEKLFF. Based on the CDR3 plus reference TRBV7-6 and TRBJ1-4, the full variable domain is GAGVSQSPRYKVTKRGQDVALRCDPISGHVSLYWYRQALGQGPEFLTYFNYEAQQDKSGLPNDRFSAERPEGSISTLTIQRTEQRDSAMYRCASSLEPATNEKLFFGSGTQLSVL.

This chain uses TRBV29-1 with TRBJ2-5; 7 positions match TRBD1. The CDR3 covers 13 residues. Germline V gene data show CDR1 as SQVTM and CDR2 as ANQGSEA. After removal of 5 bases from V and 1 base from J, the junction contained 4 bases not matched to a gene. Here the CDR3 reads CSVIRDSQETQYF. The CDR3 nucleotides read TGCAGCGTTATACGGGACAGCCAAGAGACCCAGTACTTC.

The chain is built from TRBV28 and TRBJ1-5, with D unclear. The CDR3 consists of 16 residues. Deletions cut 2 bases from V and 1 base from J, with 12 bases between. Per germline, CDR1 MDHEN and CDR2 SYDVKM. CDR3 nucleotides: TGTGCCAGCAGTTTAACCTACGGCAGGAGCAATCAGCCCCAGCATTTT. Its translation is CASSLTYGRSNQPQHF. Full variable domain (remainder filled in from reference TRBV28 and TRBJ1-5): DVKVTQSSRYLVKRTGEKVFLECVQDMDHENMFWYRQDPGLGLRLIYFSYDVKMKEKGDIPEGYSVSREKKERFSLILESASTNQTSMYLCASSLTYGRSNQPQHFGDGTRLSIL.